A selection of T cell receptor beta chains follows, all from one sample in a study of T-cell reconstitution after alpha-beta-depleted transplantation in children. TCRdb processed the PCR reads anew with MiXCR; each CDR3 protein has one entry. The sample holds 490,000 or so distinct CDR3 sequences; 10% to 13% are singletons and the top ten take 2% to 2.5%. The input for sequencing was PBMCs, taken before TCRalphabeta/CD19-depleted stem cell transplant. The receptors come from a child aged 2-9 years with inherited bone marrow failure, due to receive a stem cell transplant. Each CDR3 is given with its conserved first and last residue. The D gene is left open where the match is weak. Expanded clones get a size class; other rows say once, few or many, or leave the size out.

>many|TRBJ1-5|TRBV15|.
TGTGCCACCAGCAGAGATCCTTGGGCAGGGAGAAGCAATCAGCCCCAGCATTTT
CATSRDPWAGRSNQPQHF
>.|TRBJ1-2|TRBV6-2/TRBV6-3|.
TGTGCCAGCAGTTACCTGGTGGGCGGCTACACCTTC
CASSYLVGGYTF
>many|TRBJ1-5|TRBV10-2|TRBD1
TGCGCCAGCAGTTGGGACAGGGACAATCAGCCCCAGCATTTT
CASSWDRDNQPQHF
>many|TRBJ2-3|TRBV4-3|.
TGCGCCAGCAGCCACAAGTTTCCTAGCACAGATACGCAGTATTTT
CASSHKFPSTDTQYF
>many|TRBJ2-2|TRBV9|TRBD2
TGTGCCAGCAGCCCTACCCCAGCGGGAATACACGGGGAGCTGTTTTTT
CASSPTPAGIHGELFF
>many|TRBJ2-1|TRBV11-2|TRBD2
TGTGCCAGCAGCGGAACTAGCGGGAGAACGGAGGAGCAGTTCTTC
CASSGTSGRTEEQFF
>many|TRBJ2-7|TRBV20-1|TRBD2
TGCAGTGCTAGAGATATGGGTCCTAGCGGGAGCTCCTACGAGCAGTACTTC
CSARDMGPSGSSYEQYF
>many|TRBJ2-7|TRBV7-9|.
TGTGCCAGCAGCCCGCGACAAAGTAGTTACGAGCAGTACTTC
CASSPRQSSYEQYF
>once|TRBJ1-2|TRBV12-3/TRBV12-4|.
TGTGCCAGCAGTTTTCCAGGCATGTATGGCTACACCTTC
CASSFPGMYGYTF
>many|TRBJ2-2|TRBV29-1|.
TGCAGCGGTAGACTAGGAGGTACCGGGGAGCTGTTTTTT
CSGRLGGTGELFF
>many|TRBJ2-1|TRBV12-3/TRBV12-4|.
TGTGCCAGCGGGCCCTACAATGAGCAGTTCTTC
CASGPYNEQFF
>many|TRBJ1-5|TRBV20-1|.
TGCAGCGCGGACGGGGTCAATCAGCCCCAGCATTTT
CSADGVNQPQHF
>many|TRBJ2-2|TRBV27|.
TGTGCCAGCAGTGGAGTAGGATCCGGGGAGCTGTTTTTT
CASSGVGSGELFF
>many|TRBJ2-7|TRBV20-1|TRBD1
TGCAGTGCAAATCACAGGGGGCCGACCTACGAGCAGTACTTC
CSANHRGPTYEQYF
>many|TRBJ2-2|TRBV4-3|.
TGCGCCAGCAGCCAAGACGAGCAGATTAACACCGGGGAGCTGTTTTTT
CASSQDEQINTGELFF
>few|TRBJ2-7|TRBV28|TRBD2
TGTGCCAGCATGGGACTAGCGGGAGGCTACGAGCAGTACTTC
CASMGLAGGYEQYF
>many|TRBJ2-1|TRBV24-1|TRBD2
TGTGCCACAGGCGCTAGCCGGGAGGACCTTGAGCAGTTCTTC
CATGASREDLEQFF
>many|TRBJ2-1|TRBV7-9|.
TGTGCCAGCAGCTTAGTACTGGGGGGTTCGGGCGGTGAGCAGTTCTTC
CASSLVLGGSGGEQFF
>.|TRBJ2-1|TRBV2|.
TGTGCCAGCGGACAACAGGGAAACTCCTACAATGAGCAGTTCTTC
CASGQQGNSYNEQFF
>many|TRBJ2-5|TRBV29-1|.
TGCAGCGCCCGCGCGGGGACAGACCAAGAGACCCAGTACTTC
CSARAGTDQETQYF
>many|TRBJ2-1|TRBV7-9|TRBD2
TGTGCCAGCAGTTTTCAGACTAGCGGGAGTAATGAGCAGTTCTTC
CASSFQTSGSNEQFF
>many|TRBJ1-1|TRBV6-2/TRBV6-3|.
TGTGCCAGCAGTTACCGGGGGATTGAAGCTTTCTTT
CASSYRGIEAFF
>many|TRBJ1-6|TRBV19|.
TGTGCCAGTAGTATAGATGGATTTAATTCACCCCTCCACTTT
CASSIDGFNSPLHF
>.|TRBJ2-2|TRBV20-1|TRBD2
TGCAGTGCTGAGACTAGCGGGGGGGGGACCGGGGAGCTGTTTTTT
CSAETSGGGTGELFF
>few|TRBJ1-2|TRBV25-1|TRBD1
TGTGCCAGCAGTGAACCCGGGACAGGGGCGAACTATGGCTACACCTTC
CASSEPGTGANYGYTF
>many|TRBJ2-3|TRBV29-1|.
TGCAGCGTTGGCCCGCAGAGCACAGATACGCAGTATTTT
CSVGPQSTDTQYF
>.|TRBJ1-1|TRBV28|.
TGTGCCAGCAGTTTAAAGACCGGTGTGGTCACTGAAGCTTTCTTT
CASSLKTGVVTEAFF
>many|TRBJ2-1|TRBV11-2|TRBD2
TGTGCCAGCAGCTTAGCGGCTAGCGGGAGTCGTGAGCAGTTCTTC
CASSLAASGSREQFF
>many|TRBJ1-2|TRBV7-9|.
TGTGCCAGCAGCCCTCCGTCGGAGGTTGGCTACACCTTC
CASSPPSEVGYTF
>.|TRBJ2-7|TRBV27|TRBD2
TGTGCCAGCAGGGGGGGACTAGCTGCCTACGAGCAGTACTTC
CASRGGLAAYEQYF
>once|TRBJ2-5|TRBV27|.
TGTGCCCGCAGTTTAAGGGGCCAAGAGACCCAGTACTTC
CARSLRGQETQYF
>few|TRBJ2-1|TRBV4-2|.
TGTGCCAGCAGCTCCCAAGGTGGCGGAACCTACAATGAGCAGTTCTTC
CASSSQGGGTYNEQFF
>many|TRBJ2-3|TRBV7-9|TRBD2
TGTGCCAGCAGCTTACGTAGCGGGATTGGAGATACGCAGTATTTT
CASSLRSGIGDTQYF
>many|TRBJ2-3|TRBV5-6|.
TGTGCCAGCAGACGATCAATGGCGGCAGATACGCAGTATTTT
CASRRSMAADTQYF
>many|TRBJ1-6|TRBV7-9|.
TGTGCCAGCAGCTTAGAAGGGTCACAGCTAAATAATTCACCCCTCCACTTT
CASSLEGSQLNNSPLHF
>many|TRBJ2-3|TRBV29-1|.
TGCAGCGTTGAACCCGGGAATACAGATACGCAGTATTTT
CSVEPGNTDTQYF
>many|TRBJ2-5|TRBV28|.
TGTGCCAGCAGTACTGCCCCTGGAATGGGTGAGACCCAGTACTTC
CASSTAPGMGETQYF
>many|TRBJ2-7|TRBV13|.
TGTGCCAGCAGCCCACTACCCACAGACGGGAATGACTACGAGCAGTACTTC
CASSPLPTDGNDYEQYF
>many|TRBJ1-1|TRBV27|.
TGTGCCAGCAGTTTAAGAAACAAGAACACTGAAGCTTTCTTT
CASSLRNKNTEAFF
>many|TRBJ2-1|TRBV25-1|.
TGTGCCAGCAGTGAATCCAAGGGCCCTTACAATGAGCAGTTCTTC
CASSESKGPYNEQFF
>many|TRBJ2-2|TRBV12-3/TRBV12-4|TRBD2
TGTGCCAGCAGGGGGACTAGCGGGAGTCCCGGGGAGCTGTTTTTT
CASRGTSGSPGELFF
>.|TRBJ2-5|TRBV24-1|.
TGTGCCACCGCCGCCGGTTACCAAGAGACCCAGTACTTC
CATAAGYQETQYF
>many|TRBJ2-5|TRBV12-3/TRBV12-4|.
TGTGCCAGCAGTTTAGTCCTCTGGGGGGTCCAGTACTTC
CASSLVLWGVQYF
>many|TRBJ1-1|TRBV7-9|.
TGTGCCAGCAGCGTCTCGGGAATCACTGAAGCTTTCTTT
CASSVSGITEAFF
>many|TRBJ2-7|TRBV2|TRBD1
TGTGCCAGCAGCGGGACAGTCGACCGGTCCTACGAGCAGTACTTC
CASSGTVDRSYEQYF
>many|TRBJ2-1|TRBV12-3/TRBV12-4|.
TGTGCCAGCAGTGTGGGGCAAAATGAGCAGTTCTTC
CASSVGQNEQFF
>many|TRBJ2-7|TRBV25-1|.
TGTGCCAGCAGTGGGGAGGCCGGGAAGAGCTCCTACGAGCAGTACTTC
CASSGEAGKSSYEQYF
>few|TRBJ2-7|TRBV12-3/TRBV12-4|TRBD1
TGTGCCAGCAGGCAACAGGGGCCACCCTACGAGCAGTACTTC
CASRQQGPPYEQYF